Below, one T cell receptor (beta chain) is given with its context. This clone has just one count. This clone's antigen is unknown. No base-level quality is on record; no much larger clone is a single base apart. These data come from a study of beta chain features in type 1 diabetes (dated by TCRdb to 2016 to 2019). Regarding the research as a whole: No differences in mean age, gender distribution, total cell number or subset yield were found between patients and healthy donors. Regulatory and stem cell-like memory subsets were obtained from only 8 patients and about 8 healthy donors, while naive and central memory subsets were obtained from all 30 or so donors. A total of some 100,000,000 sorted cells were examined across all samples, and a strong correlation was observed between cell number per subset and RNA yield. The study compared TCRB repertoires of sorted circulating CD4+ T cell subsets between recently diagnosed type 1 diabetes patients and matched healthy donors.

The entire amount of isolated RNA was reverse transcribed using the High Capacity cDNA Reverse Transcription Kit, so the sequenced TCRB transcripts were expressed ones. Naive, central memory and regulatory T cell samples underwent deep immunoSEQ sequencing, averaging around 3.7 million total reads per sample. After sorted cells were lysed in RLT buffer, RNA was extracted with DNase-treated RNeasy Micro or Mini kits, with the choice depending on cell number. Each cell subset was processed on its own to prevent cross-contamination, while patient and healthy donor samples were processed together. The immunoSEQ multiplex PCR was used to amplify TCRB sequences from cDNA, generating 87-bp fragments that spanned the CDR3 region. Sequencing of the amplicons was performed on the Illumina HiSeq platform. The paper's processing steps were these. Synthetic template baselines were used to correct PCR bias computationally, reads within Hamming distance 2 were collapsed together, and singletons that could not be merged were discarded. Reads were aligned against IMGT to assign V, D and J genes, CDR3 length and insertions or deletions at six rearrangement sites. Clonotype counts were normalized to sorted cell number within each subset before computing true diversity and Gini coefficients with the tcR R package. Repertoire sharing was quantified using the overlap coefficient calculated on TCRB nucleotide sequences. Here the immuneACCESS table is served through TCRdb, limited to in-frame sequences with V and J called. Missing clones are a known gap in these copies; in checked studies unresolved V genes cover under half, and the rest lacks a known reason. V, J and clone size were drawn from that table, and D and trimming were deduced from the DNA. This sample has nearly 350,000 clones in its table, and roughly 9% of those were observed once. Together, the top ten hold 0.9% to 1.1% of the sample.

The CDR3 starts with the cysteine, ends with the phenylalanine, and has 16 residues. Just the 48-base CDR3 DNA is kept, in frame starting at base 1. CDR1 and CDR2 are read off the germline V gene as MNHEY and SVGAGI. V is cut back by 4 bases and J by 5 bases, with 10 bases in the junction unmatched. Beyond this particular receptor, the publication reports: PCR may preferentially amplify shorter templates, but because patient and control samples were amplified and corrected together, any resulting skew would affect both groups equally. Because cDNA was sequenced instead of genomic DNA, highly expressing activated cells could be over-represented, though the groups showed no difference in activation or CD3 levels. Because small numbers of individuals were included in the HLA sub-analyses, any influence of HLA type on TCRB rearrangement was left unresolved. At VDJ recombination sites, patients with type 1 diabetes made fewer insertions and deleted more nucleotides, a pattern implying thymic rearrangement abnormalities. Naive, central memory and regulatory TCRB repertoires appeared to be more alike among patients than among healthy donors. A moderate but significant shortening of TCRB CDR3 length was observed in type 1 diabetes patients in all four CD4+ subsets.

Each donor gave one peripheral blood draw, averaging roughly 0.11 L, which was collected into heparinised tubes. Using a panel that included CD45RO, CCR7, CD25, CD127, CD95 and CD27, naive, central memory, regulatory and stem cell-like memory CD4+ T cells were sorted on a BD FACSAria II. A purity above 98% was achieved for all sorted populations. PBMCs were isolated right away by Lymphoprep density gradient centrifugation and were stained directly, without culture. Samples were stained and sorted in pairs, with one healthy donor and one patient per experiment, so that batch effects were minimized. This receptor chain uses TRBV6-5 and TRBJ1-5, and 8 junction bases match TRBD1. The receptor's source is a man in his thirties or forties with type 1 diabetes. Sequences were obtained from central memory CD4+ T cells from blood. This receptor carries the CDR3 CASSSRPNRGDQPQHF. Read as DNA, the sequence is TGTGCCAGCAGTTCTAGACCCAACAGGGGGGATCAGCCCCAGCATTTT.